A single sample is the source of the 5 T cell receptor beta chains below, sequenced in a study of blood T cell repertoires in COVID-19. Produced via immunoSEQ multiplex PCR; TCRdb's table is partial and in-frame only. The sample has 110,000 or so clones, about 80% seen once. The specimen sequenced was peripheral blood. The receptors here all came from a woman aged 35 to 49 with acute or convalescent COVID-19.

The chain combines TRBV7-9 with TRBJ2-5, with 12 bases that match TRBD2. Germline V lookup: CDR1 SEHNR, CDR2 FQNEAQ (reference sequence). After removal of 3 bases from V and 3 bases from J, the junction contained 5 bases not matched to a gene. The CDR3 spans 16 residues. CDR3 DNA: TGTGCCAGCAGCTTCGGGCTAGCGGGGGGGAAAGAGACCCAGTACTTC. Amino acid sequence: CASSFGLAGGKETQYF.

This clone was picked up a small number of times. CDR3 nucleotides: TGTGCCAGCAGTAACAGGGAATACACTGAAGCTTTCTTT. Translated: CASSNREYTEAFF. The chain links TRBV6-5 to TRBJ1-1; tentative D call: TRBD1 (6 bases). CDR3 length equals 13 residues. Germline V gene lookup returns CDR1 MNHEY and CDR2 SVGAGI. Trimming removed 5 bases at V and 3 bases at J, with 10 bases between.

This rearrangement joins TRBV7-2 to TRBJ2-2; unclear D gene. Looked up from germline, CDR1 is SGHTA and CDR2 is FQGNSA. The V and J ends lost 3 bases and 1 base respectively, with 6 bases between them. The CDR3 runs 14 residues. The CDR3, as DNA: TGTGCCAGCAGCTTGGCCCAGAACACCGGGGAGCTGTTTTTT. As protein: CASSLAQNTGELFF.

The chain recombines TRBV30 with TRBJ1-6; D is perhaps TRBD1 (6 bases). Germline CDR1 GTSNPN, CDR2 SVGIG (reference sequence). V lost 7 bases, J lost 9 bases, and 13 bases lay in between. The CDR3 consists of 12 residues. CDR3 loop: CASRGAPSPLHF. DNA of the CDR3: TGTGCCTCCCGGGGGGCCCCTTCACCCCTCCACTTT.

A few counts support this clone. This sequence joins TRBV7-2 and TRBJ1-2, with D possibly TRBD1 on 5 matching bases. Germline values: CDR1 SGHTA, CDR2 FQGNSA. V lost 1 base, J lost 0 bases, and 15 bases lay in between. This CDR3 has 17 amino acids. The CDR3 region has the DNA TGTGCCAGCAGCTTAGTTTCGGGCCCAGGGACTAACTATGGCTACACCTTC. Its protein is CASSLVSGPGTNYGYTF.